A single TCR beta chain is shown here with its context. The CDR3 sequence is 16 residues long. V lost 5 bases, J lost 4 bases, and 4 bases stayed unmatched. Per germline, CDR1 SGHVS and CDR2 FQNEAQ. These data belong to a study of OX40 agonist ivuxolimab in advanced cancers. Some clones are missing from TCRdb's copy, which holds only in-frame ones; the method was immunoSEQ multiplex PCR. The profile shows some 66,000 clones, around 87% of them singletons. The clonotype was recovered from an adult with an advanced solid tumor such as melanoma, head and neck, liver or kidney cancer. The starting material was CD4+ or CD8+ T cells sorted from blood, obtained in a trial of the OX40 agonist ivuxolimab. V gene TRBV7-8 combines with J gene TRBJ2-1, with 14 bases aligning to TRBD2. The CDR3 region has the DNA TGTGCCAGCAGCCCGAGACTAGCGGGGGGGTACAATGAGCAGTTCTTC. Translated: CASSPRLAGGYNEQFF.